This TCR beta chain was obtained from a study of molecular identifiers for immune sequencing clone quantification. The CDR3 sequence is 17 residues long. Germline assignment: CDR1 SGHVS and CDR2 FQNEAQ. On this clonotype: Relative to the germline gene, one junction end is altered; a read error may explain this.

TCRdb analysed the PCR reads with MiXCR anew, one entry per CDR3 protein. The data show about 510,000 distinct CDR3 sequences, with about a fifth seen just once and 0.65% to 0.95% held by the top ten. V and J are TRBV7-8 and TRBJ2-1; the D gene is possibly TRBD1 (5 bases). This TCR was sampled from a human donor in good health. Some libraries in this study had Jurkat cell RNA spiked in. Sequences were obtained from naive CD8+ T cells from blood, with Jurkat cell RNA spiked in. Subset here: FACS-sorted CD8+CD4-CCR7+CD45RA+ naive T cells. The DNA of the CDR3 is TGTGCCAGCGGCTTAGAGGCAGGGCGAGGTTCTGTTAATGAGCAGTTCTTC. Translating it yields CASGLEAGRGSVNEQFF. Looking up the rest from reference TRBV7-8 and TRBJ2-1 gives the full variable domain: GAGVSQSPRYKVAKRGQDVALRCDPISGHVSLFWYQQALGQGPEFLTYFQNEAQLDKSGLPSDRFFAERPEGSVSTLKIQRTQQEDSAVYLCASGLEAGRGSVNEQFFGPGTRLTVL.